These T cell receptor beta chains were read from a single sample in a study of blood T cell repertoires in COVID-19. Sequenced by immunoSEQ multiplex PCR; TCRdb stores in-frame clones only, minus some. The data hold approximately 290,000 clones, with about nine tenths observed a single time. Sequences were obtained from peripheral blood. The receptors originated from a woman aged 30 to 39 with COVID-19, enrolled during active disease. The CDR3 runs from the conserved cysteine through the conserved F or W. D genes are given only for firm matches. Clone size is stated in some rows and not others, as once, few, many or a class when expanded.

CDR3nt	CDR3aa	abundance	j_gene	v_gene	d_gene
TGTGCCAGCAGCTTTACGGGGAAGACAGATACGCAGTATTTT	CASSFTGKTDTQYF	-	TRBJ2-3	TRBV5-6	-
TGCGCCAGCAGTTATTCTCCCCGGGACACAAAACTCTACGAGCAGTACTTC	CASSYSPRDTKLYEQYF	-	TRBJ2-7	TRBV5-1	-
TGTGCCAGCAGCGACTCTGGGGACAGCCGGCGGGGTCAGCCCCAGCATTTT	CASSDSGDSRRGQPQHF	-	TRBJ1-5	TRBV7-9	TRBD1
TGTGCCAGCAGCTCCCTTGGACTTGGGGATACGCAGTATTTT	CASSSLGLGDTQYF	-	TRBJ2-3	TRBV7-2	-
TGTGCCACCCAGCCCGCCGGGATTGCAGCTTTCTTT	CATQPAGIAAFF	-	TRBJ1-1	TRBV10-3	-
TGTGCCTCGAGCTCCTATAATTCACCCCTCCACTTT	CASSSYNSPLHF	-	TRBJ1-6	TRBV19	-
TGTGCCAGCAGCTACGGGGGAACTGAAAAACTGTTTTTT	CASSYGGTEKLFF	-	TRBJ1-4	TRBV5-4	-
TGCGCCAGCAGCCAAGACTACGGGACAGGGGGCTTCGGGGAGCTGTTTTTT	CASSQDYGTGGFGELFF	-	TRBJ2-2	TRBV4-1	TRBD1
TGTGCCAGTAGTATCTTAACGGTGGGCAGGGATTTTAAGCCCCAGCATTTT	CASSILTVGRDFKPQHF	-	TRBJ1-5	TRBV19	-
TGTGCCAGCAGTTTATCATCAAACGAGCAGTACTTC	CASSLSSNEQYF	-	TRBJ2-7	TRBV27	-
TGTGCCAGCAGCGAACCAGGGGAGGGTGAAGCTTTCTTT	CASSEPGEGEAFF	-	TRBJ1-1	TRBV12-3/TRBV12-4	-
TGTGCCAGCAGCTCTCTCAGGGTTGGGGAAAAACTGTTTTTT	CASSSLRVGEKLFF	-	TRBJ1-4	TRBV5-5	-
TGCGCCAGCAGCCTCCGACAGGGGTACGGAGGCTACACCTTC	CASSLRQGYGGYTF	-	TRBJ1-2	TRBV4-1	TRBD1
TGTGCCATCAGTGAAGGGGCCATTGGCTACACCTTC	CAISEGAIGYTF	-	TRBJ1-2	TRBV10-3	-
TGCGCCAGCAGCCGATTACAGGGTAATCAGCCCCAGCATTTT	CASSRLQGNQPQHF	-	TRBJ1-5	TRBV4-1	-
TGTGCCAGTAGTATCTCGACGCGGGGGGCCTTTTACACCATATATTTT	CASSISTRGAFYTIYF	-	TRBJ1-3	TRBV19	-
TGTGCCAGTAGTATATGGGACACTCTACCTCAACGGGGCTCGAATCAGCCCCAGCATTTT	CASSIWDTLPQRGSNQPQHF	-	TRBJ1-5	TRBV19	-
TGTGCCAGCAGTAAGGAAGGGAGGTCCTACGAGCAGTACTTC	CASSKEGRSYEQYF	-	TRBJ2-7	TRBV27	-
TGTGCCAGCAGCTCGGAGGACAGGGGGTTCCCGACCCAGTACTTC	CASSSEDRGFPTQYF	once	TRBJ2-5	TRBV7-6	TRBD1
TGCGCCAGCAGCTTGGCCGCAGATACGCAGTATTTT	CASSLAADTQYF	-	TRBJ2-3	TRBV5-1	-
TGCGCCAGCAGCCCCCCCGGGAGGCTTGAAGCTTTCTTT	CASSPPGRLEAFF	-	TRBJ1-1	TRBV10-2	-
TGCGCCAGCAGCTTGGCCGGCAGGGGAAGCACAGATACGCAGTATTTT	CASSLAGRGSTDTQYF	-	TRBJ2-3	TRBV5-1	-
TGTGCCAGCAGCCAAGACCAGATAACAGGGTATACGCAGTATTTT	CASSQDQITGYTQYF	-	TRBJ2-3	TRBV4-2	-
TGTGCCAGCAGCCAGAATCAGGGGTGGGCGGATCAGCCCCAGCATTTT	CASSQNQGWADQPQHF	-	TRBJ1-5	TRBV4-2	-
TGTGCCAGCAGTGGACAGGGAGTCGGGGCTTTCTTT	CASSGQGVGAFF	-	TRBJ1-1	TRBV6-1	TRBD1
TGTGCCAGCAGCCAAGTCAGGCAAGAGACCCAGTACTTC	CASSQVRQETQYF	-	TRBJ2-5	TRBV12-3/TRBV12-4	-
TGTGCCAGCGAAGTGGGGGGGCGGTTAGAGACCCAGTACTTC	CASEVGGRLETQYF	-	TRBJ2-5	TRBV6-5	-
TGTGCCACCAGGTCCGGGGTAGAGACCCAGTACTTC	CATRSGVETQYF	-	TRBJ2-5	TRBV15	-
TGCGCCAGCAGCTTTCAACAGGGCAGTGAAGCTTTCTTT	CASSFQQGSEAFF	-	TRBJ1-1	TRBV5-1	-
TGTGCCAGCAGCTCGCCAGGACAGGGTGCCAACGCACCCCTCCACTTT	CASSSPGQGANAPLHF	-	TRBJ1-6	TRBV5-4	TRBD1
TGTGCCAGCAGCCAGGGGGCAGGTCTCTACGAGCAGTACTTC	CASSQGAGLYEQYF	-	TRBJ2-7	TRBV7-9	TRBD1
TGCGCCAGCAGCTTGGGCGCAGAGGCAGGGGGAATCACTGAAGCTTTCTTT	CASSLGAEAGGITEAFF	-	TRBJ1-1	TRBV5-1	TRBD1
TGTGCCAGCAGCCAAGATCAAGCGGTAGAAAATGAAAAACTGTTTTTT	CASSQDQAVENEKLFF	-	TRBJ1-4	TRBV3-1/TRBV3-2	-
TGTGCCAGCTCACGGAGGGACAGGGGTGAACTTAGCAATCAGCCCCAGCATTTT	CASSRRDRGELSNQPQHF	-	TRBJ1-5	TRBV18	TRBD1
TGTGCCAGCAGCTTAGGTTTCCTGGCTCCCTACAATGAGCAGTTCTTC	CASSLGFLAPYNEQFF	-	TRBJ2-1	TRBV7-9	-
TGTGCCAACTCGGGGATGGGCACAGATACGCAGTATTTT	CANSGMGTDTQYF	-	TRBJ2-3	TRBV28	-
TGTGCCAGCAGAGCCGGGACAGGGGGTGGAAACACCATATATTTT	CASRAGTGGGNTIYF	few	TRBJ1-3	TRBV2	TRBD1
TGTGCCAGCAGTTTCTCAGGGGGCGGCAACACTGAAGCTTTCTTT	CASSFSGGGNTEAFF	-	TRBJ1-1	TRBV27	TRBD1
TGTGCCAGCAGCTTTTCAGATGAGCAGTTCTTC	CASSFSDEQFF	-	TRBJ2-1	TRBV11-2	-
TGCAGCGTTACCCGGGACAGGGGTTACAATGAGCAGTTCTTC	CSVTRDRGYNEQFF	-	TRBJ2-1	TRBV29-1	TRBD1
TGCGCCAGCAGCTTGGCCCCTTTGGCGGGGGGGACAGATACGCAGTATTTT	CASSLAPLAGGTDTQYF	-	TRBJ2-3	TRBV5-1	TRBD2
TGTGCCAGCAGCCAAGGTGCAGGGTTCACAGATACGCAGTATTTT	CASSQGAGFTDTQYF	-	TRBJ2-3	TRBV3-1/TRBV3-2	-
TGTGCCAGCAGCGGTGGGCACAATGAGCAGTTCTTC	CASSGGHNEQFF	few	TRBJ2-1	TRBV9	-
TGTGCCAGCAGCGTAGACCCAGGGTCAGATACGCAGTATTTT	CASSVDPGSDTQYF	-	TRBJ2-3	TRBV9	-
TGCAGCGTTGGACGCACAGGGAGAACTAATGAAAAACTGTTTTTT	CSVGRTGRTNEKLFF	-	TRBJ1-4	TRBV29-1	-
TGTGCCAGCAGTACCCGGACGGGCAGGGGGGAGCAGTACTTC	CASSTRTGRGEQYF	-	TRBJ2-7	TRBV6-5	TRBD1